One and the same sample provided the 27 T cell receptor beta chains below, sequenced in a study of cytomegalovirus exposure and HLA in healthy donors. Both 60 Vbeta primers and 13 Jbeta primers went into the PCR. Profiled with immunoSEQ multiplex PCR; TCRdb holds only in-frame clones, not every one. The repertoire holds some 180,000 clones, with around 81% as singletons. Sequenced sample: PBMCs. All receptors come from a man aged 25-40 years in good health and CMV-seronegative.

This clone was detected a few times. The chain couples TRBV6-1 to TRBJ2-1; no definite D call. Germline V CDR1 and CDR2: MNHNS, SASEGT. CDR3 size: 12 residues. V was cut by 4 bases and J by 3 bases, with 4 bases left in between. The CDR3, as DNA: TGTGCCAGCAGTGTTCACTACAATGAGCAGTTCTTC. Translation: CASSVHYNEQFF.

The CDR3 region is CAWSLASGEETQYF. DNA of the CDR3: TGTGCCTGGAGTTTAGCTAGCGGGGAAGAGACCCAGTACTTC. This sequence joins TRBV30 and TRBJ2-5, with TRBD2 matching 9 bases. The CDR3 has 14 amino acids. The germline gives CDR1 GTSNPN, CDR2 SVGIG (reference sequence). V was pared by 2 bases and J by 3 bases, with 4 bases of the junction left unmatched.

This clone showed up just a few times. CDR3 residues: CASRTGTGGIANTGELFF. As DNA, the CDR3 is TGTGCCAGCAGAACCGGGACAGGGGGGATCGCGAACACCGGGGAGCTGTTTTTT. V usage is TRBV13 and J usage is TRBJ2-2, with TRBD1 identical over 11 bases. Germline V CDR1 and CDR2: PRHDT, FYEKMQ (reference sequence). The CDR3 totals 18 residues. V lost 6 bases, J lost 0 bases, and 9 bases stayed unmatched.

The chain employs TRBV5-5 and TRBJ2-7; 10 nucleotides agree with TRBD1. Germline loops: CDR1 SGHKS, CDR2 YYEKEE (reference sequence). Germline trimming cut 5 bases from V and 6 bases from J; bases unmatched to any gene: 11. The CDR3 consists of 15 residues. CDR3 protein: CASRSTGTGVGEQYF. Written as DNA, the CDR3 is TGTGCCAGCAGGAGTACCGGGACAGGGGTAGGCGAGCAGTACTTC.

This clone was observed a handful of times. This chain joins TRBV5-1 and TRBJ2-1; D perhaps matches TRBD1 (6 bases). CDR1 SGHRS and CDR2 YFSETQ come from the germline V gene. The CDR3 consists of 15 residues. Trimming left V 5 bases short and J 1 base short, with 13 bases between. The CDR3 reads CASRDDRPSYNEQFF. DNA for the CDR3: TGCGCCAGCAGAGACGACAGGCCTTCCTACAATGAGCAGTTCTTC.

V is TRBV29-1 and J is TRBJ2-1; the match to TRBD2 covers 11 bases. The CDR3 runs to 18 residues. Losses at the gene ends were 3 bases for V and 0 bases for J; bases not matched to a gene: 10. From germline, CDR1 is SQVTM and CDR2 ANQGSEA. CDR3 sequence (DNA): TGCAGCGTTGATGGTCTAGCGGGAGGCCGGAGCTCCTACAATGAGCAGTTCTTC. This encodes CSVDGLAGGRSSYNEQFF.

The rearrangement uses TRBV27 and TRBJ2-7; no reliable D call. Deletions cut 0 bases from V and 3 bases from J, with 12 bases between. The CDR3 has 15 residues. The germline CDR1 and CDR2 sequences are MNHEY and SMNVEV (reference sequence). The CDR3 is CASSLSILPNYEQYF. CDR3 in DNA: TGTGCCAGCAGTTTATCTATACTCCCCAACTACGAGCAGTACTTC.

This clone showed up just a few times. Other nucleotide sequences in the sample specify the same CDR3. The rearrangement joins TRBV5-1 to TRBJ2-7; a possible D gene is TRBD2 (7 bases). Looked up from germline, CDR1 is SGHRS and CDR2 is YFSETQ. This CDR3 is built from 15 residues. V was pared by 4 bases and J by 0 bases, with 14 bases between. CDR3 protein: CASSPGGQPSYEQYF. The CDR3 coding sequence is TGCGCCAGCAGCCCGGGAGGACAGCCCTCCTACGAGCAGTACTTC.

V usage is TRBV28 and J usage is TRBJ1-2; 7 positions match TRBD1. CDR3 length: 13 amino acids. Germline V gene lookup returns CDR1 MDHEN and CDR2 SYDVKM. The J segment lost 4 bases and the V segment lost 7 bases, leaving 6 bases of the junction unmatched. The CDR3, as DNA: TGTGCCAGCACCGGGACAGATTCCTATGGCTACACCTTC. Protein sequence: CASTGTDSYGYTF.

The rearrangement uses TRBV4-1 and TRBJ2-3, with a possible D match to TRBD2 (6 bases). This CDR3 is 16 amino acids long. The V end was cut by 3 bases, the J end by 1 base, with 14 bases between. In germline, CDR1 is MGHRA, CDR2 YSYEKL. The CDR3 sequence is CASSQAREIGTDTQYF. The CDR3 DNA follows: TGCGCCAGCAGCCAGGCACGGGAGATCGGCACAGATACGCAGTATTTT.

The rearrangement uses TRBV27 and TRBJ2-7, with TRBD1 matching over 7 bases. Trimming at V came to 5 bases and at J to 3 bases, leaving 7 bases not matched to a gene. CDR1 and CDR2 from the germline V gene are MNHEY and SMNVEV (reference sequence). The CDR3 is 14 amino acids. The DNA of the CDR3 is TGTGCCAGCAGTCACGCGACAGGGTACTACGAGCAGTACTTC. This sequence encodes CASSHATGYYEQYF.

The table lists this clone with a few counts. The rearrangement links TRBV6-5 to TRBJ1-2; TRBD1 matches 8 bases. J was trimmed by 6 bases and V by 8 bases; bases with no gene match: 5. Germline values: CDR1 MNHEY, CDR2 SVGAGI. The CDR3 is 12 amino acids. CDR3 sequence (DNA): TGTGCCAGCGCCACAGGGGGTAATGGCTACACCTTC. It encodes CASATGGNGYTF.

The table lists this clone with a few counts. The V and J genes are TRBV9 and TRBJ2-7; D unclear. CDR1 SGDLS and CDR2 YYNGEE come from the germline V gene. Trimming pared 4 bases from V and 6 bases from J, leaving 23 bases between. The CDR3 spans 16 residues. The CDR3 region is CASSPGSWSEPAEQYF. The CDR3 DNA sequence: TGTGCCAGCAGCCCCGGGTCTTGGAGCGAACCAGCCGAGCAGTACTTC.

The chain couples TRBV27 to TRBJ1-5; no reliable D call. This CDR3 has 12 residues. The V end was cut by 3 bases, the J end by 4 bases, with 4 bases between. Germline V gene lookup returns CDR1 MNHEY and CDR2 SMNVEV (reference sequence). The CDR3 loop reads CASSFQNQPQHF. The CDR3 nucleotides read TGTGCCAGCAGTTTCCAGAATCAGCCCCAGCATTTT.

The gene calls are TRBV5-3 and TRBJ2-5; 7 positions agree with TRBD2. TRBV5-3 is marked as an open reading frame, function uncertain. CDR3 length: 16 residues. Unmatched junction bases numbered 5, after V lost 0 bases and J lost 0 bases. The CDR3 DNA reads as TGTGCCAGAAGCTTGGCCACGGGGACTAACCAAGAGACCCAGTACTTC. This codes for CARSLATGTNQETQYF.

The rearrangement joins TRBV13 to TRBJ2-5; TRBD1 matches 8 bases. The CDR3 runs to 14 residues. The V gene's germline CDR1 is PRHDT and CDR2 FYEKMQ (reference sequence). Unmatched junction bases numbered 1, after V lost 2 bases and J lost 2 bases. The chain's CDR3 is CASSLRQGQETQYF. DNA for the CDR3: TGTGCCAGCAGCTTACGACAGGGGCAAGAGACCCAGTACTTC.

The chain recombines TRBV12-1 with TRBJ2-2; the table's D call TRBD2 went unverified against the DNA. TRBV12-1 is a listed pseudogene. The CDR3 has 15 residues. The CDR3 nucleotides read TGTGCCAGCAGCTTTAAGGGAGGCGGCACCGGGGAGCTGTTTTTT. Protein sequence: CASSFKGGGTGELFF.

The chain joins TRBV2 to TRBJ1-6, with a weak D call TRBD1 (5 bases). The V end lost 7 bases, the J end lost 5 bases, and 12 bases lay between the germline ends. The germline CDR1 and CDR2 sequences are SNHLY and FYNNEI. The CDR3 consists of 14 residues. The CDR3 spells CASKEQAHNSPLHF. The CDR3, as DNA: TGTGCCAGCAAGGAACAGGCCCATAATTCACCCCTCCACTTT.

The table lists this clone with a few counts. The chain couples TRBV6-1 to TRBJ1-4, with 9 bases that match TRBD1. The V gene end was trimmed by 2 bases and the J gene end by 6 bases; junction bases not matched to a gene: 7. Germline V lookup: CDR1 MNHNS, CDR2 SASEGT. The CDR3 runs to 16 residues. CDR3 bases: TGTGCCAGCAGTGAAAATTGGGGACAGGGCCATGAAAAACTGTTTTTT. Amino acids: CASSENWGQGHEKLFF.

The DNA of the CDR3 is TGTGCCAGCTCACCAAGCCTAGCGGGAGTTGTTAACAATGAGCAGTTCTTC. This sequence encodes CASSPSLAGVVNNEQFF. The V call is TRBV18, the J call TRBJ2-1, with 10 bases identical to TRBD2. The junction had 9 bases not matched to a gene; V was cut back by 2 bases and J by 5 bases. The CDR3 runs to 17 residues. Germline CDR1 is KGHSH and CDR2 is LQKENI.

This chain uses TRBV7-3 with TRBJ1-3; D may be TRBD1 (5 bases). Germline CDR1 and CDR2: SGHTA and FQGTGA. The CDR3 totals 15 residues. V lost 3 bases, J lost 0 bases, and 9 bases lay in between. CDR3 coding DNA: TGTGCCAGCAGCTTTGACAGTCACTCTGGAAACACCATATATTTT. This codes for CASSFDSHSGNTIYF.

Comment on this clone: Germline is not matched at one junction end, which may reflect a read error. The rearrangement links TRBV4-1 to TRBJ2-7; 7 bases are shared with TRBD1. The CDR3 has 15 amino acids. Germline V gene data show CDR1 as MGHRA and CDR2 as YSYEKL. This chain's CDR3 is CASSEDRARSYEQCF. CDR3 DNA sequence: TGCGCCAGCAGCGAAGACAGGGCCCGTTCCTACGAGCAGTGCTTC.

This chain joins TRBV9 and TRBJ1-2, with a weak D call TRBD1 (5 bases). There are 17 residues in the CDR3. V was shortened by 2 bases and J by 8 bases, with 25 bases between the two germline ends. Germline V gives CDR1 SGDLS, CDR2 YYNGEE. The CDR3 is CASSVRRDGRYMGGYTF. CDR3 sequence (DNA): TGTGCCAGCAGCGTCCGAAGGGACGGGAGATATATGGGCGGCTACACCTTC.

This clone came up a few times. V is TRBV28 and J is TRBJ2-5; maybe TRBD2 (6 bases). V lost 7 bases and J 4 bases, leaving 19 bases between the germline ends. Germline V CDR1 and CDR2: MDHEN, SYDVKM. This CDR3 contains 15 residues. CDR3 amino acids: CASTRLVSQIETQYF. CDR3 DNA: TGTGCCAGCACCCGACTAGTTTCCCAAATAGAGACCCAGTACTTC.

The chain uses TRBV4-1 and TRBJ1-1, with TRBD1 as a possible D gene (5 bases). Trimming took 7 bases from V and 1 from J, leaving 13 bases between them. Germline V gene data show CDR1 as MGHRA and CDR2 as YSYEKL. The length of the CDR3 is 14 residues. The CDR3, as DNA: TGCGCCAGCACCCACGGGGGGAGGAACACTGAAGCTTTCTTT. The encoded protein is CASTHGGRNTEAFF.

The chain joins TRBV5-1 to TRBJ1-2, with 8 bases identical to TRBD1. V shed 0 bases and J 7 bases; nucleotides not matched to a gene: 20. The CDR3 contains 19 residues. Germline CDR1 is SGHRS and CDR2 is YFSETQ. The CDR3 nucleotides are TGCGCCAGCAGCTTGGCCTTAAAGACAGGGGAACGATCCCCCAGTGGCTACACCTTC. Amino acid sequence: CASSLALKTGERSPSGYTF.

J is TRBJ1-3 and V is TRBV5-4; 11 bases are shared with TRBD1. Germline loops: CDR1 SGHNT, CDR2 YYREEE (reference sequence). The J segment lost 2 bases and the V segment lost 1 base, leaving 2 bases of the junction unmatched. This CDR3 has 16 amino acids. The CDR3 loop reads CASSLRGQGAGNTIYF. As DNA, the CDR3 is TGTGCCAGCAGCTTGAGGGGACAGGGGGCTGGAAACACCATATATTTT.